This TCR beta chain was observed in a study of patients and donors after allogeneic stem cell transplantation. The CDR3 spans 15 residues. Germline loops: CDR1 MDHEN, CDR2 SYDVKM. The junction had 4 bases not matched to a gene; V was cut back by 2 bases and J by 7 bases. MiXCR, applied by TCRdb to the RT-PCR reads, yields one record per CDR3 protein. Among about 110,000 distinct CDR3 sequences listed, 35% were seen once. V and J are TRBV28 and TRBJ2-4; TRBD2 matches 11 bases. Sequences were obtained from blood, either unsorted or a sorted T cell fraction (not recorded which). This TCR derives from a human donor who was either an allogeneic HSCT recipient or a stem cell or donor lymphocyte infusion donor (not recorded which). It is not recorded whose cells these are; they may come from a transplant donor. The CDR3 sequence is CASSLLTSGTNIQYF. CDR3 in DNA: TGTGCCAGCAGTTTACTGACTAGCGGGACTAACATTCAGTACTTC.